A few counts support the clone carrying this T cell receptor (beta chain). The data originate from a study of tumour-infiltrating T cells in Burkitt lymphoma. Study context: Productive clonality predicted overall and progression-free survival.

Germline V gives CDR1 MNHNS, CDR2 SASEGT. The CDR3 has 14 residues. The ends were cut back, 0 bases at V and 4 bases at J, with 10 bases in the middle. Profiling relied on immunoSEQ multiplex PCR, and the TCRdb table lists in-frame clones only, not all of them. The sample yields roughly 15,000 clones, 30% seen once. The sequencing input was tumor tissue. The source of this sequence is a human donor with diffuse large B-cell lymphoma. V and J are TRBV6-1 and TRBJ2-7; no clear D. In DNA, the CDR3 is TGTGCCAGCAGTGAAGCGCCTTCGCGGTACGAGCAGTACTTC. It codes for CASSEAPSRYEQYF.